This T cell receptor beta chain stems from a study of CD8+ T cells in alopecia areata. Study summary: Tofacitinib therapy took 6 to 18 months; 6 months off drug came after. Findings and limits, study-wide: The study found TCR sharing across patients less clear than in mice, possibly for HLA reasons.

This clone turned up a few times. Its target is not known. As part of sample collection, lesional scalp punch biopsies and peripheral blood were taken from alopecia areata patients. Sorting separated CD4+ and CD8+ T cells out of PBMCs. Isolated RNA was reverse transcribed into cDNA used as the sequencing template. Method: immunoSEQ multiplex PCR; TCRdb's copy keeps in-frame clones and lacks some. This sample yields approximately 140,000 clones, of which about 87% are seen a single time; over 13% belongs to the top ten. The germline V gene has CDR1 SGDLS and CDR2 YYNGEE. Between the trimmed V and J ends, which lost 7 bases and 4 bases, there was a span of 11 bases. The CDR3 is made up of 13 amino acids.

The sequence derives from a human donor with alopecia areata. The sample was CD8+ T cells sorted from blood, taken at week 0. The rearrangement links TRBV9 to TRBJ1-4; D unclear. In DNA form, the CDR3 reads TGTGCCAGCGCGGACGGAATTAATGAAAAACTGTTTTTT. It is translated as CASADGINEKLFF.